The present T cell receptor beta chain was sequenced within a study of cytomegalovirus exposure and HLA in healthy donors. About this clone: No antigen is known for it.

V lost 2 bases to trimming and J lost 4 bases, with 6 bases between them. Germline CDR1 reads MDHEN; CDR2 reads SYDVKM. CDR3 length equals 14 residues. The PCR ran on 60 Vbeta and 13 Jbeta primers. Generated by immunoSEQ multiplex PCR, the TCRdb table keeps only in-frame clones and is missing some. The table has some 150,000 clones, roughly 84% seen once. Study outcomes and limitations: Sequencing depth roughly uniform across donors was assumed in presence/absence analyses. There were under 200 TCR beta chains listed as cytomegalovirus-associated.

The clonotype originates from a woman between 18 and 29 years old in good health and CMV-seronegative. The chain has TRBV28 and TRBJ1-6; possible D gene TRBD1, 6 bases. Sequencing was performed on PBMCs. CDR3 loop: CASSLGQYNSPLHF. The DNA for the CDR3 is TGTGCCAGCAGTTTAGGACAGTATAATTCACCCCTCCACTTT.